The 14 T cell receptor beta chains given below trace back to one sample, sequenced in a study of T cell responses to AZD1222 COVID-19 vaccine (dated by TCRdb to the early 2020s). The time point label on this specimen signifies: baseline before first vaccination. Library preparation used the immunoSEQ multiplex PCR assay. TCRdb took this table from immuneACCESS and kept in-frame rearrangements with V and J called. Such tables lack part of the clones; where checked against another copy, unresolved V genes explain under half of the gap, and the rest is unexplained. The sample table shows about 180,000 clones, and about 86% are seen once. In total, the top ten clones hold 0.4% to 0.5% of the sample. The sample here was peripheral blood, taken on day 0 of AZD1222 vaccination. The receptors were gathered from an adult in good health.

The count of this clone is one. J is TRBJ2-5 and V is TRBV7-2, with D perhaps TRBD1 (6 bases). The germline V and J ends were trimmed by 2 bases and 4 bases, with 17 bases remaining between them. The CDR3 is 16 residues long. The germline gives CDR1 SGHTA, CDR2 FQGNSA. This CDR3 reads CASSLTIRGRGETQYF. CDR3 bases: TGTGCCAGCAGCTTAACAATCAGGGGCCGTGGAGAGACCCAGTACTTC.

The chain joins TRBV29-1 to TRBJ2-3, with a tentative D call TRBD1 (6 bases). The CDR3 sequence is 13 residues long. Germline loops: CDR1 SQVTM, CDR2 ANQGSEA. Trimming left V 8 bases short and J 0 bases short, with 12 bases between. The CDR3 sequence is CSTDRASTDTQYF. CDR3 DNA: TGCAGCACGGACAGAGCTAGCACAGATACGCAGTATTTT.

This chain joins TRBV11-3 and TRBJ2-2, with D uncertain. This CDR3 is built from 14 residues. V lost 1 base and J 4 bases, leaving 7 bases between the germline ends. CDR1 and CDR2 (germline): SGHNT, YENEEA. The CDR3 DNA sequence: TGTGCCAGCAGCTTAGGGACGGTCACCGGGGAGCTGTTTTTT. This encodes CASSLGTVTGELFF.

V is TRBV2 and J is TRBJ1-4; D call uncertain. The CDR3 covers 13 residues. V was pared by 9 bases and J by 4 bases, with 12 bases between. In germline, CDR1 is SNHLY, CDR2 FYNNEI. CDR3 sequence: CARRRGGNEKLFF. The CDR3 DNA is TGTGCCAGACGACGTGGCGGTAATGAAAAACTGTTTTTT. Using reference TRBV2 and TRBJ1-4 for the parts outside the CDR3, the full variable domain is EPEVTQTPSHQVTQMGQEVILRCVPISNHLYFYWYRQILGQKVEFLVSFYNNEISEKSEIFDDQFSVERPDGSNFTLKIRSTKLEDSAMYFCARRRGGNEKLFFGSGTQLSVL.

J is TRBJ2-7 and V is TRBV12-3 or TRBV12-4; the D gene could be TRBD1 or TRBD2 (5 bases each). V was shortened by 5 bases and J by 7 bases, with 15 bases between the two germline ends. The CDR3 has 13 residues. CDR3 DNA sequence: TGTGCCAGCAGTCTATCCTCTGAGGGGGAGCAGTACTTC. As protein: CASSLSSEGEQYF.

This chain connects TRBV6-1 to TRBJ2-7; 8 bases align to TRBD2. Germline CDR1 and CDR2: MNHNS and SASEGT. The CDR3 runs 16 residues. The V gene end was trimmed by 2 bases and the J gene end by 6 bases; junction bases not matched to a gene: 12. CDR3 in amino acids: CASSEPGGSGTTEQYF. CDR3 sequence (DNA): TGTGCCAGCAGTGAACCTGGCGGTAGCGGGACCACCGAGCAGTACTTC.

The chain has TRBV5-5 and TRBJ1-5; possible D gene TRBD1, 5 bases. The length of the CDR3 is 18 residues. Germline V gives CDR1 SGHKS, CDR2 YYEKEE (reference sequence). The V end was cut by 4 bases, the J end by 1 base, with 21 bases between. CDR3 DNA sequence: TGTGCCAGCAGCGTTTACCTTCAATCCCGGGACAGCAATCAGCCCCAGCATTTT. It is translated as CASSVYLQSRDSNQPQHF.

The chain links TRBV15 to TRBJ2-1, with D perhaps TRBD2 (6 bases). This CDR3 has 16 amino acids. The V end was cut by 5 bases, the J end by 4 bases, with 18 bases between. The germline gives CDR1 LNHNV, CDR2 YYDKDF (reference sequence). The chain's CDR3 is CATSGELAPTYNEQFF. The CDR3, as DNA: TGTGCCACCAGCGGGGAACTAGCCCCGACATACAATGAGCAGTTCTTC. The variable domain in full, with the rest retrieved from reference TRBV15 and TRBJ2-1, is DAMVIQNPRYQVTQFGKPVTLSCSQTLNHNVMYWYQQKSSQAPKLLFHYYDKDFNNEADTPDNFQSRRPNTSFCFLDIRSPGLGDTAMYLCATSGELAPTYNEQFFGPGTRLTVL.

This clone appeared once. This chain connects TRBV7-9 to TRBJ2-7; D ambiguous. The CDR3 has 14 amino acids. Germline V gene data show CDR1 as SEHNR and CDR2 as FQNEAQ (reference sequence). The ends were cut back, 5 bases at V and 0 bases at J, with 11 bases in the middle. Here the CDR3 reads CASSRAASSYEQYF. CDR3 nucleotide sequence: TGTGCCAGCAGCCGGGCAGCGAGCTCCTACGAGCAGTACTTC.

This chain connects TRBV2 to TRBJ1-4; D is undetermined. Germline V gene sequence: CDR1 SNHLY, CDR2 FYNNEI. The germline V and J ends were trimmed by 7 bases and 8 bases, with 11 bases remaining between them. CDR3 size: 12 residues. As DNA, the CDR3 is TGTGCCAGCACCCTCCAGGCCGAAAAACTGTTTTTT. Translating it yields CASTLQAEKLFF.

V usage is TRBV7-8 and J usage is TRBJ2-7, with TRBD1 as a possible D gene (6 bases). Germline assignment: CDR1 SGHVS and CDR2 FQNEAQ. Trimming removed 5 bases from V and 6 bases from J, with 8 bases in between. This CDR3 is built from 11 residues. The CDR3 sequence is CASSQQGEQYF. The CDR3 DNA follows: TGTGCCAGCAGCCAACAGGGCGAGCAGTACTTC.

The CDR3 region has the DNA TGTGCCAGCAGCCTTCGGACAGGATTCAATCAGCCCCAGCATTTT. This translates into CASSLRTGFNQPQHF. This chain connects TRBV5-8 to TRBJ1-5; 7 bases map to TRBD1. The V gene's germline CDR1 is SGHTS and CDR2 YDEGEE. CDR3 length equals 15 residues. Trimming removed 4 bases from V and 3 bases from J; junction bases left unmatched: 7.

J is TRBJ1-1 and V is TRBV6-5, with D possibly TRBD1 on 6 matching bases. The germline V gene has CDR1 MNHEY and CDR2 SVGAGI. V was cut by 4 bases and J by 0 bases, with 9 bases left in between. This CDR3 contains 14 residues. DNA of the CDR3: TGTGCCAGCAGTTGGGACACCTTGAACACTGAAGCTTTCTTT. It translates to CASSWDTLNTEAFF.

The chain combines TRBV6-5 with TRBJ2-1, with TRBD1 matching 7 bases. The CDR3 runs 13 residues. With V trimmed by 2 bases and J by 10 bases, 5 bases remained unmatched. Germline CDR1 MNHEY, CDR2 SVGAGI. Here the CDR3 DNA reads TGTGCCAGCAGTTACGTACTGGACAGGGAGCAGTTCTTC. Amino acid sequence: CASSYVLDREQFF.